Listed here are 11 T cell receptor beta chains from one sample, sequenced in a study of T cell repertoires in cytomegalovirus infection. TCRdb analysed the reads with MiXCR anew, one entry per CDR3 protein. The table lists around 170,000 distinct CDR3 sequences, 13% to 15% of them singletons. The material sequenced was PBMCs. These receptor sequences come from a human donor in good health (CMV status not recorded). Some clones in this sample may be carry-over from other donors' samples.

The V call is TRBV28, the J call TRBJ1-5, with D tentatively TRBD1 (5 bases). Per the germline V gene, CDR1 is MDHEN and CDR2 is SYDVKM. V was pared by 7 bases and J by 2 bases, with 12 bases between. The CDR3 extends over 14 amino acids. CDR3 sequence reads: CASTTPRGNQPQHF. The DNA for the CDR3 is TGTGCCAGCACTACCCCCAGGGGCAATCAGCCCCAGCATTTT.

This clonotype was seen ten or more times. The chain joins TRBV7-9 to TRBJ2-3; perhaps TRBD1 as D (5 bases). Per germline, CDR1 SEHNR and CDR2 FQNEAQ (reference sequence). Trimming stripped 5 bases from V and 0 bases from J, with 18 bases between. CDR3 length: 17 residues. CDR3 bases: TGTGCCAGCAGCGCCAGGGTACAGGCTACGAGCACAGATACGCAGTATTTT. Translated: CASSARVQATSTDTQYF.

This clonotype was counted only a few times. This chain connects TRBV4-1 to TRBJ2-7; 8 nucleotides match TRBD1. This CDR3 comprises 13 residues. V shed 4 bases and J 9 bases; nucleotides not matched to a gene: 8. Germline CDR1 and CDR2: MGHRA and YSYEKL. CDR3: CASSPPGGEVQYF. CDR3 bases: TGCGCCAGCAGCCCTCCAGGGGGCGAAGTGCAGTACTTC.

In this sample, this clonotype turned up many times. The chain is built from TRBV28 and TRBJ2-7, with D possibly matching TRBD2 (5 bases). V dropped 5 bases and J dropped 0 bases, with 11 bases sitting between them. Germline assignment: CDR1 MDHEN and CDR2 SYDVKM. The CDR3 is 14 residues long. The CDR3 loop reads CASSTGLVSYEQYF. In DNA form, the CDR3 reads TGTGCCAGCAGTACGGGGTTAGTCTCCTACGAGCAGTACTTC.

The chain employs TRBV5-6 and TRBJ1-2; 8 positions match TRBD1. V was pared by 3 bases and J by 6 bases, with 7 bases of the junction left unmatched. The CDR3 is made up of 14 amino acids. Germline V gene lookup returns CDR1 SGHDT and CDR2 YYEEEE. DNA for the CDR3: TGTGCCAGCAGCTCCGGGACAGGCTTCAATGGCTACACCTTC. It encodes CASSSGTGFNGYTF. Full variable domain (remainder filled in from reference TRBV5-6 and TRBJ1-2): DAGVTQSPTHLIKTRGQQVTLRCSPKSGHDTVSWYQQALGQGPQFIFQYYEEEERQRGNFPDRFSGHQFPNYSSELNVNALLLGDSALYLCASSSGTGFNGYTFGSGTRLTVV.

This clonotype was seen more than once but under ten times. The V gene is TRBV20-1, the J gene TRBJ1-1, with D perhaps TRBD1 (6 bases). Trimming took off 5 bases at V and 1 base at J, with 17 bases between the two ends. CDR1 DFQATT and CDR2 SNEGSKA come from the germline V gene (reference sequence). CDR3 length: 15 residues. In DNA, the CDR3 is TGCAGTGCTTCTCGGCTGGACAGACAGAACACTGAAGCTTTCTTT. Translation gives CSASRLDRQNTEAFF.

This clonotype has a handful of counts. This CDR3 is CASILGGQGEADTQYF. The DNA for the CDR3 is TGTGCCAGCATCCTAGGGGGACAGGGAGAAGCAGATACGCAGTATTTT. The genes are TRBV2 and TRBJ2-3; TRBD1 agrees at 9 bases. The V segment lost 7 bases and the J segment 4 bases; nucleotides outside the gene matches: 12. The germline CDR1 and CDR2 sequences are SNHLY and FYNNEI. The length of the CDR3 is 16 residues. Drawing the rest from reference TRBV2 and TRBJ2-3, the complete variable domain is EPEVTQTPSHQVTQMGQEVILRCVPISNHLYFYWYRQILGQKVEFLVSFYNNEISEKSEIFDDQFSVERPDGSNFTLKIRSTKLEDSAMYFCASILGGQGEADTQYFGPGTRLTVL.

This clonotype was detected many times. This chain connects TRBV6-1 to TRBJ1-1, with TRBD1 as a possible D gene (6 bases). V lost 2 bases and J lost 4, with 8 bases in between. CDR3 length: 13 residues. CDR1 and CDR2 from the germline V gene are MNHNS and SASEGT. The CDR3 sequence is CASSERGGTEAFF. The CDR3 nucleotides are TGTGCCAGCAGTGAACGAGGGGGCACTGAAGCTTTCTTT.

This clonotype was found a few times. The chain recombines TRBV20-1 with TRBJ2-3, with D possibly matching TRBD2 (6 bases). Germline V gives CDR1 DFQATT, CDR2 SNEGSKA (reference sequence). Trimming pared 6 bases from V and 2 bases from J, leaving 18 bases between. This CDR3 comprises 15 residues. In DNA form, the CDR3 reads TGCAGTGCCACCAGGTCGGAGGGACTCACAGATACGCAGTATTTT. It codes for CSATRSEGLTDTQYF.

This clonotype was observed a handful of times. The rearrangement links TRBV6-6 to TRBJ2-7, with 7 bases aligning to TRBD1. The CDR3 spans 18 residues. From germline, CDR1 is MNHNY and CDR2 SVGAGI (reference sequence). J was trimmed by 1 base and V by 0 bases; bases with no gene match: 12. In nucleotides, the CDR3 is TGTGCCAGCAGTTACTCGGCGGATCCGGGACAGATTTCCTACGAGCAGTACTTC. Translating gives CASSYSADPGQISYEQYF.

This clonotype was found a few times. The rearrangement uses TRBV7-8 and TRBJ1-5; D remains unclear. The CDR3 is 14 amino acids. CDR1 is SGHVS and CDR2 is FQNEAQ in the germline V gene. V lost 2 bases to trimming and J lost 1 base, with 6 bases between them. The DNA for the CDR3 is TGTGCCAGCAGCTTATCATTGAGCAATCAGCCCCAGCATTTT. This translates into CASSLSLSNQPQHF.